What follows describes a single T cell receptor beta chain. Its antigen remains unidentified. CDR3 length: 13 amino acids. From germline, CDR1 is SGHVS and CDR2 FQNEAQ. Trimming took 2 bases from V and 0 from J, leaving 4 bases between them. This entry is derived from a study of shared clonotypes between healthy human individuals. Study-level results: Several donors showed sharing of about 4.7% of naive CD4 clonotypes. Specimens sampled were limited to blood, with tissue repertoires likely differing.

Original data processing: From ImmunoSEQ came sequences covering only the junction and carrying no quality scores, so filtering differed. Sequenced by immunoSEQ multiplex PCR; TCRdb stores in-frame clones only, minus some. The D gene and trimming were derived from the DNA, and the V and J assignments and clone size from that table. The repertoire consists of 170,000 or so clones, with approximately 61% occurring once and the leading ten covering more than 9%. Sequenced input: memory CD4+ T cells sorted from blood. Subset noted: CD45RA-negative fraction. The gene calls are TRBV7-8 and TRBJ1-1; unclear D gene. The receptor was isolated from a young man in good health. The CDR3, as DNA: TGTGCCAGCAGCTTAAGGTTGAACACTGAAGCTTTCTTT. Translation: CASSLRLNTEAFF. Based on the CDR3 plus reference TRBV7-8 and TRBJ1-1, the full variable domain is GAGVSQSPRYKVAKRGQDVALRCDPISGHVSLFWYQQALGQGPEFLTYFQNEAQLDKSGLPSDRFFAERPEGSVSTLKIQRTQQEDSAVYLCASSLRLNTEAFFGQGTRLTVV.